This entry is about one TCR beta chain. The CDR3 totals 15 residues. In germline, CDR1 is MNHEY, CDR2 SVGEGT. Deletions cut 6 bases from V and 9 bases from J, with 18 bases between. The sample is drawn from a study of blood T cell repertoires in COVID-19. About the research overall: Some COVID-19 samples were acute and others convalescent; all came from the United States, Italy and Spain.

Study processing details: Nucleated cell counts were estimated from reference gene primer amplification. Assay used: immunoSEQ multiplex PCR; TCRdb lists only in-frame clones, some missing. V and J calls and clone size follow that table, whereas D and trimming were derived from the DNA. Of under 250,000 clones in the sample, 70% to 90% are singletons; the top ten hold approximately 7.2%. The material sequenced was peripheral blood. This TCR derives from a woman between 70 and 85 years old with active or convalescent COVID-19. The chain links TRBV6-2 or TRBV6-3 to TRBJ1-6; D uncertain. DNA for the CDR3: TGTGCCAGCAGCGACCCTGGAGGAGGGATTTCACCCCTCCACTTT. It is translated as CASSDPGGGISPLHF.